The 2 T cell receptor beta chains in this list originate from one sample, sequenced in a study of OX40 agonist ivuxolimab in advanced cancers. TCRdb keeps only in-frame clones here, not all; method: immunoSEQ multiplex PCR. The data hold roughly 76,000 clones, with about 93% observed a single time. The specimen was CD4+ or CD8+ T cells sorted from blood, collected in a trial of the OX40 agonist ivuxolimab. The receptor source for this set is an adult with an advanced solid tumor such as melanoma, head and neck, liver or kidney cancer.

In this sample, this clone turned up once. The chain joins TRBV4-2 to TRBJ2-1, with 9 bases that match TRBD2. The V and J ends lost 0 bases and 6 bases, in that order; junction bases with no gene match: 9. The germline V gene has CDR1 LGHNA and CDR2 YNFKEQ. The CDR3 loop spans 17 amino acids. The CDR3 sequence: CASSQDDVGGGANEQFF. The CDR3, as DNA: TGTGCCAGCAGCCAAGATGATGTGGGCGGGGGGGCCAATGAGCAGTTCTTC.

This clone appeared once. CDR3 bases: TGTGCCAGCAGCCTCCCGACAGATTCCAGCTATGGCTACACCTTC. It is translated as CASSLPTDSSYGYTF. This chain links TRBV13 with TRBJ1-2, with D maybe TRBD1 (5 bases). There are 15 residues in the CDR3. CDR1 is PRHDT, CDR2 FYEKMQ, per germline (reference sequence). V lost 5 bases and J 4 bases, leaving 17 bases between the germline ends.